These T cell receptor beta chains were read from a single sample in a study of shared clonotypes between healthy human individuals. The method was immunoSEQ multiplex PCR; TCRdb's version includes in-frame clones alone and lacks a portion of them. The sample lists under 2,500,000 clones, around 95% occurring once. The material sequenced was naive CD4+ T cells sorted from blood. The receptors stem from a man aged 18 to 29 in good health. CDR3s include the opening cysteine and the closing phenylalanine or tryptophan. D genes are given only for firm matches. Size is stated for part of the rows, as once, few or many counts, or as a class when the clone is expanded.

J: TRBJ2-2; D: TRBD2; size: NA; V: TRBV10-3; CDR3: CAISSGGPTGELFF; DNA: TGTGCCATCAGTAGCGGGGGACCCACCGGGGAGCTGTTTTTT
J: TRBJ1-6; D: TRBD1; size: NA; V: TRBV19; CDR3: CASQQGQEAYNSPLHF; DNA: TGTGCCAGCCAACAGGGACAGGAAGCCTATAATTCACCCCTCCACTTT
J: TRBJ1-6; D: TRBD1; size: NA; V: TRBV19; CDR3: CASNTGGEVVASPLHF; DNA: TGTGCCAGCAATACAGGGGGCGAGGTTGTCGCATCACCCCTCCACTTT
J: TRBJ2-7; D: NA; size: NA; V: TRBV18; CDR3: CASSPPGRISYEQYF; DNA: TGTGCCAGCTCACCCCCGGGACGGATCTCCTACGAGCAGTACTTC
J: TRBJ1-1; D: TRBD1; size: NA; V: TRBV7-9; CDR3: CASSRARDRGTEAFF; DNA: TGTGCCAGCAGCCGAGCACGGGACAGGGGCACTGAAGCTTTCTTT
J: TRBJ2-7; D: TRBD1; size: NA; V: TRBV18; CDR3: CASSPAGTGSYEQYF; DNA: TGTGCCAGCTCACCGGCCGGGACAGGGTCTTACGAGCAGTACTTC
J: TRBJ1-3; D: NA; size: NA; V: TRBV7-8; CDR3: CASSSRDISGNTIYF; DNA: TGTGCCAGCAGCTCGAGGGACATCTCTGGAAACACCATATATTTT
J: TRBJ2-5; D: TRBD1; size: NA; V: TRBV7-6; CDR3: CASGDRVLGETQYF; DNA: TGTGCCAGCGGGGACAGGGTTTTGGGAGAGACCCAGTACTTC
J: TRBJ1-1; D: NA; size: NA; V: TRBV19; CDR3: CASARTANTEAFF; DNA: TGTGCCAGCGCGAGGACAGCGAACACTGAAGCTTTCTTT
J: TRBJ2-3; D: NA; size: NA; V: TRBV7-9; CDR3: CASSLHIDTDTQYF; DNA: TGTGCCAGCAGCTTACACATAGACACAGATACGCAGTATTTT
J: TRBJ2-7; D: NA; size: NA; V: TRBV30; CDR3: CAWQDTYEQYF; DNA: TGTGCCTGGCAGGACACCTACGAGCAGTACTTC
J: TRBJ2-2; D: NA; size: NA; V: TRBV4-3; CDR3: CASSQDSGARNTGELFF; DNA: TGCGCCAGCAGCCAAGATTCAGGGGCGAGGAACACCGGGGAGCTGTTTTTT
J: TRBJ2-5; D: TRBD2; size: once; V: TRBV7-9; CDR3: CASSYPTSGRAVGSQYF; DNA: TGTGCCAGCAGCTATCCGACTAGCGGGAGAGCAGTCGGATCCCAGTACTTC
J: TRBJ1-5; D: TRBD1; size: NA; V: TRBV5-6; CDR3: CASSFRDRDQPQHF; DNA: TGTGCCAGCAGCTTCCGGGACAGGGACCAGCCCCAGCATTTT
J: TRBJ2-7; D: TRBD2; size: NA; V: TRBV27; CDR3: CASGLAGGGAYEQYF; DNA: TGTGCCAGCGGACTAGCGGGAGGTGGGGCCTACGAGCAGTACTTC
J: TRBJ2-7; D: TRBD1; size: NA; V: TRBV29-1; CDR3: CSVDSGQGGQYF; DNA: TGCAGCGTTGATTCCGGACAGGGCGGGCAGTACTTC
J: TRBJ1-1; D: NA; size: NA; V: TRBV6-1; CDR3: CASRPLGGKTEAFF; DNA: TGTGCCAGCAGACCGTTGGGGGGTAAAACTGAAGCTTTCTTT
J: TRBJ1-5; D: TRBD1; size: NA; V: TRBV19; CDR3: CASSIGTGGQPQHF; DNA: TGTGCCAGTAGTATAGGGACAGGGGGGCAGCCCCAGCATTTT
J: TRBJ2-1; D: TRBD2; size: NA; V: TRBV30; CDR3: CAWSVDLAGEQFF; DNA: TGTGCCTGGAGTGTAGACTTAGCGGGGGAGCAGTTCTTC
J: TRBJ2-7; D: NA; size: NA; V: TRBV5-6; CDR3: CASSLGYEQYF; DNA: TGTGCCAGCAGCTTGGGGTACGAGCAGTACTTC
J: TRBJ2-4; D: NA; size: once; V: TRBV5-4; CDR3: CASSGGQRNIQYF; DNA: TGTGCCAGCAGCGGGGGACAACGAAACATTCAGTACTTC
J: TRBJ1-4; D: NA; size: NA; V: TRBV6-1; CDR3: CASTTVGEKLFF; DNA: TGTGCCAGCACCACTGTAGGGGAAAAACTGTTTTTT
J: TRBJ1-2; D: NA; size: NA; V: TRBV5-4; CDR3: CASSWSKEGYGYTF; DNA: TGTGCCAGCAGTTGGAGCAAGGAGGGCTATGGCTACACCTTC
J: TRBJ2-3; D: NA; size: NA; V: TRBV11-3; CDR3: CASSPLGGSTDTQYF; DNA: TGTGCCAGCAGCCCGTTGGGGGGCTCAACAGATACGCAGTATTTT
J: TRBJ2-3; D: NA; size: NA; V: TRBV5-1; CDR3: CASSLGTAVVDTQYF; DNA: TGCGCCAGCAGCTTGGGGACAGCCGTGGTAGATACGCAGTATTTT
J: TRBJ2-7; D: TRBD1; size: NA; V: TRBV29-1; CDR3: CSVARDRGINEQYF; DNA: TGCAGCGTTGCTAGGGACAGGGGCATCAACGAGCAGTACTTC
J: TRBJ1-1; D: NA; size: NA; V: TRBV18; CDR3: CASSPPVGGGRTEAFF; DNA: TGTGCCAGCTCACCACCAGTTGGAGGGGGGAGGACTGAAGCTTTCTTT
J: TRBJ1-3; D: NA; size: NA; V: TRBV11-2; CDR3: CASSLWTVGQGNTIYF; DNA: TGTGCCAGCAGCCTATGGACCGTGGGGCAGGGAAACACCATATATTTT
J: TRBJ2-7; D: NA; size: NA; V: TRBV11-2; CDR3: CASSLDWLAHEQYF; DNA: TGTGCCAGCAGCTTAGATTGGCTAGCCCACGAGCAGTACTTC
J: TRBJ2-7; D: NA; size: NA; V: TRBV6-5; CDR3: CASSYSRSGYEQYF; DNA: TGTGCCAGCAGTTACTCGAGATCGGGCTACGAGCAGTACTTC
J: TRBJ2-5; D: TRBD2; size: NA; V: TRBV25-1; CDR3: CASIPSGSRETQYF; DNA: TGTGCCAGCATCCCTAGCGGGAGTCGGGAGACCCAGTACTTC
J: TRBJ2-7; D: NA; size: NA; V: TRBV11-2; CDR3: CASSPRSSYEQYF; DNA: TGTGCCAGCAGCCCCCGGAGCTCCTACGAGCAGTACTTC
J: TRBJ2-3; D: TRBD2; size: NA; V: TRBV14; CDR3: CASGAGVAQYF; DNA: TGTGCCTCTGGTGCGGGGGTGGCGCAGTATTTT
J: TRBJ2-3; D: NA; size: NA; V: TRBV29-1; CDR3: CSGERGTDTQYF; DNA: TGCAGCGGGGAGCGGGGCACAGATACGCAGTATTTT
J: TRBJ1-2; D: NA; size: NA; V: TRBV28; CDR3: CASNPGGVYGYTF; DNA: TGTGCCAGCAACCCGGGAGGGGTCTATGGCTACACCTTC
J: TRBJ1-6; D: NA; size: few; V: TRBV2; CDR3: CASKGGPDNSPLHF; DNA: TGTGCCAGCAAGGGTGGACCGGATAATTCACCCCTCCACTTT
J: TRBJ1-5; D: TRBD1; size: NA; V: TRBV6-5; CDR3: CASRHDRGSQPQHF; DNA: TGTGCCAGCAGACACGACAGGGGGAGTCAGCCCCAGCATTTT
J: TRBJ1-3; D: NA; size: NA; V: TRBV2; CDR3: CATSDRANTIYF; DNA: TGTGCCACCTCGGACCGGGCGAACACCATATATTTT
J: TRBJ1-6; D: NA; size: NA; V: TRBV7-9; CDR3: CASSSTTVNSPLHF; DNA: TGTGCCAGCAGCTCAACAACAGTGAATTCACCCCTCCACTTT
J: TRBJ1-5; D: TRBD1; size: NA; V: TRBV27; CDR3: CASSPGTVNQPQHF; DNA: TGTGCCAGCAGTCCCGGGACAGTAAATCAGCCCCAGCATTTT
J: TRBJ2-7; D: TRBD2; size: NA; V: TRBV9; CDR3: CASSVGREGYEQYF; DNA: TGTGCCAGCAGCGTAGGGCGGGAGGGGTACGAGCAGTACTTC